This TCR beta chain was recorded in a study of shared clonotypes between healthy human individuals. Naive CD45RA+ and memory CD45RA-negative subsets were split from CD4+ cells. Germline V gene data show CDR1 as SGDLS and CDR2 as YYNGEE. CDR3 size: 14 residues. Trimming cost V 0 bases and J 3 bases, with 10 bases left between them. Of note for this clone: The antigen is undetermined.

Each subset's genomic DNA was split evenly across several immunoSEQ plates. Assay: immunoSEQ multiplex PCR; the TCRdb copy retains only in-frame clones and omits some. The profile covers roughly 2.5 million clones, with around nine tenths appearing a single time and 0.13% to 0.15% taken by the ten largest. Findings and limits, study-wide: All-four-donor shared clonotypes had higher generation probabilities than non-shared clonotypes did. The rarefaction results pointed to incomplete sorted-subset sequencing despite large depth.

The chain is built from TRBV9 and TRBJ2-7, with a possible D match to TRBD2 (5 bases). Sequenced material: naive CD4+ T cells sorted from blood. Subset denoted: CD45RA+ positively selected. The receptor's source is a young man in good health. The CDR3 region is CASSVDEGNYEQYF. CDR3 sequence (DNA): TGTGCCAGCAGCGTAGACGAGGGCAACTACGAGCAGTACTTC.